This TCR beta chain was recovered during a study of blood T cell repertoires in COVID-19. Turning to the study itself: Samples came from the United States, Italy and Spain, spanning acute and convalescent COVID-19.

In the original analysis: Estimates of nucleated cell counts were drawn from the amplification of reference gene primers. Data came from immunoSEQ multiplex PCR; TCRdb stores just in-frame clones and leaves some out. The DNA was the basis for D and trimming; V, J and clone size are from that table. The repertoire holds about 280,000 clones, with 70% to 90% as singletons. With 0 bases removed from V and 6 bases from J, the gap between germline ends came to 16 bases. Looked up from germline, CDR1 is SGHNT and CDR2 is YYREEE (reference sequence). CDR3 length equals 16 residues. This chain links TRBV5-4 with TRBJ2-1; perhaps TRBD1 as D (6 bases). Sample: peripheral blood. The sequence was obtained from a woman between 65 and 79 years old with acute or convalescent COVID-19. CDR3 nucleotides: TGTGCCAGCAGCTTGGGGGGGCCCCCTTTGGGCAATGAGCAGTTCTTC. It is translated as CASSLGGPPLGNEQFF.